Below, 21 T cell receptor beta chains from the same sample are listed, as sequenced in a study of tissue T cells after allogeneic stem cell transplantation. Clones were sequenced by immunoSEQ multiplex PCR, and TCRdb holds only the in-frame ones, with some missing. This table has about 17,000 clones, about 70% appearing once. The source material was spleen. These receptors were obtained from a female BALB/c mouse in good health. MHC haplotype: H2-d.

This clone was recorded only once. These gene names are mouse names. The CDR3 end lies 1 residue beyond the end of the read and is filled in from the germline J gene. The sample carries other DNA sequences with the same CDR3. The chain carries TRBV13-3 and TRBJ2-5, with 9 bases matching TRBD2. This CDR3 comprises 13 residues. Germline V lookup: CDR1 NNHDY, CDR2 SYVADS. Germline trimming cut 5 bases from V and 3 bases from J; bases unmatched to any gene: 1. Partial CDR3 DNA: TGTGCCAGCAGGCTGGGGGGGCAAGACACCCAGTAC. The encoded protein is CASRLGGQDTQY. The CDR3 in its entirety is CASRLGGQDTQYF.

On this clone: The germline and genes are mouse ones. The CDR3 end is not reached by the read, which stops 1 residue before it; the germline J gene fills it in. V gene TRBV13-1 combines with J gene TRBJ2-7, with 12 nucleotides matching TRBD1. Trimming at V came to 1 base and at J to 6 bases, leaving 2 bases not matched to a gene. The CDR3 is made up of 14 amino acids. The germline V gene has CDR1 NSHNY and CDR2 SYGAGN. CDR3 protein: CASSDPGQGAEQYF. CDR3 DNA (partial): TGTGCCAGCAGTGATCCGGGACAGGGGGCTGAACAGTAC.

A remark on this clone: The genes are named according to mouse. The sequenced fragment ends 1 residue before the CDR3 boundary, so the rest is inferred from the germline J gene. The V call is TRBV16, the J call TRBJ1-2; the D is unclear. Germline lookup yields CDR1 SGHSA and CDR2 FRNQAP. Deletions cut 0 bases from V and 4 bases from J, with 9 bases between. This CDR3 is 14 amino acids long. CDR3 amino acids: CASSLDAQTSDYTF. The CDR3 bases that were read are TGTGCAAGCAGCTTAGATGCCCAGACCTCCGACTACACC. The whole variable domain, remainder taken from reference TRBV16 and TRBJ1-2, is NAGVIQTPRHKVTGKGQEATLWCEPISGHSAVFWYRQTIVQGLEFLTYFRNQAPIDDSGMPKERFSAQMPNQSHSTLKIQSTQPQDSAVYLCASSLDAQTSDYTFGSGTRLLVI.

Comment on this clone: Genes and germline come from the mouse. Sequencing ends 1 residue short of the CDR3 end; the germline J gene provides the rest. The gene calls are TRBV19 and TRBJ2-3; the D gene is possibly TRBD1 (5 bases). The CDR3 runs 14 residues. Trimming took off 2 bases at V and 1 base at J, with 8 bases between the two ends. Germline lookup yields CDR1 FNHDT and CDR2 SITEND (reference sequence). The CDR3 loop reads CASSIQGGAETLYF. The sequenced part of the CDR3 DNA is TGTGCCAGCAGTATCCAGGGCGGTGCAGAAACGCTGTAT.

This clone appeared once. All gene names here are mouse names. The read finishes 1 residue shy of the CDR3 end, and the germline J gene is used to complete it. V usage is TRBV3 and J usage is TRBJ2-5; the match to TRBD1 covers 7 bases. Unmatched junction bases numbered 2, after V lost 4 bases and J lost 1 base. This CDR3 has 14 amino acids. CDR1 and CDR2 (germline): SNHLY, FYNGKV (reference sequence). The CDR3 DNA, read in part, is TGTGCCAGCAGCTCCGGGACAGACCAAGACACCCAGTAC. It is translated as CASSSGTDQDTQY. The CDR3 in its entirety is CASSSGTDQDTQYF.

As regards this clone: Gene names are the mouse ones. From the germline J gene comes the end of the CDR3, since the read stops 1 residue before it. The rearrangement joins TRBV1 to TRBJ1-4; tentatively, D is TRBD1 (6 bases). Trimming took 5 bases from V and 4 from J, leaving 14 bases between them. CDR1 NSQYPW and CDR2 LRSPGD come from the germline V gene (reference sequence). The CDR3 consists of 15 residues. CDR3 sequence reads: CTCSPQGRVNERLFF. Incomplete CDR3 DNA: TGCACCTGCAGTCCTCAGGGGCGCGTCAACGAAAGATTATTT.

Of note for this clone: Gene names follow the mouse nomenclature. The read stops 1 residue short of the end of the CDR3; the missing end is completed from the germline J gene. The chain couples TRBV13-2 to TRBJ1-4, with 7 bases lining up with TRBD1. The ends lost 2 bases at V and 2 bases at J; junction bases unmatched: 3. Germline V CDR1 and CDR2: NNHNN, SYGAGS (reference sequence). This CDR3 comprises 15 residues. CDR3 DNA (partial): TGTGCCAGCGGTGAGCAGACAGGGTCCAACGAAAGATTATTT. Protein product: CASGEQTGSNERLF. The whole CDR3 is CASGEQTGSNERLFF.

Comment on this clone: The genes are named according to mouse. Read data end 1 residue before the CDR3 end; the end is taken from the germline J gene. The rearrangement links TRBV13-3 to TRBJ1-3; 10 bases align to TRBD1. Germline CDR1 NNHDY, CDR2 SYVADS. The V gene end was trimmed by 3 bases and the J gene end by 2 bases; junction bases not matched to a gene: 2. The length of the CDR3 is 15 residues. CDR3 DNA (partial): TGTGCCAGCAGTGGGACAGGGGGGGCTGGAAATACGCTCTAT. Translation gives CASSGTGGAGNTLY. The entire CDR3 protein reads CASSGTGGAGNTLYF. The full variable domain, in which reference TRBV13-3 and TRBJ1-3 provide the parts outside the CDR3, is EAAVTQSPRSKVAVTGGKVTLSCHQTNNHDYMYWYRQDTGHGLRLIHYSYVADSTEKGDIPDGYKASRPSQENFSLILELASLSQTAVYFCASSGTGGAGNTLYFGEGSRLIVV.

As for this clone: These gene names are mouse names. The sequenced fragment ends 1 residue before the CDR3 boundary, so the rest is inferred from the germline J gene. The J gene is TRBJ1-2, the V gene TRBV5; 8 nucleotides align to TRBD1. This CDR3 is built from 13 residues. CDR1 and CDR2 from the germline V gene are LGHNA and YNLKQL (reference sequence). Unmatched junction bases numbered 2, after V lost 4 bases and J lost 4 bases. CDR3 loop: CASSLTGGSDYTF. The part of the CDR3 DNA that was read is TGTGCCAGCAGCCTCACAGGGGGCTCCGACTACACC.

As concerns this clone: The germline and genes are mouse ones. The CDR3 end is not reached by the read, which stops 1 residue before it; the germline J gene fills it in. The chain joins TRBV13-3 to TRBJ1-1, with D uncertain. Between the trimmed V and J ends, which lost 2 bases and 10 bases, there was a span of 12 bases. This CDR3 contains 12 residues. Germline loops: CDR1 NNHDY, CDR2 SYVADS. The CDR3 spells CASSDSAYGVFF. CDR3 DNA, as far as it was read: TGTGCCAGCAGTGACAGCGCTTATGGAGTCTTC.

As for this clone: Gene names denote mouse genes. The read terminates 1 residue ahead of where the CDR3 ends, so the germline J gene completes it. The V gene is TRBV15, the J gene TRBJ1-4; TRBD1 matches 8 bases. With V trimmed by 11 bases and J by 3 bases, 5 bases remained unmatched. CDR3 length: 13 amino acids. Germline V CDR1 and CDR2: SGHND, FRSKSL. The CDR3 sequence is CAWGDRPNERLFF. Partial CDR3 DNA: TGTGCCTGGGGGGACAGGCCCAACGAAAGATTATTT.

In its sample, this clone was seen once. The gene names here belong to mouse. Sequencing ends 1 residue short of the CDR3 end; the germline J gene provides the rest. V is TRBV5 and J is TRBJ1-3; TRBD1 aligns across 8 bases. The CDR3 has 16 amino acids. J lost 0 bases, V lost 1 base, and 2 bases had no gene match. The V gene's germline CDR1 is LGHNA and CDR2 YNLKQL (reference sequence). The CDR3 sequence is CASSQGTGSSGNTLYF. Partial CDR3 DNA: TGTGCCAGCAGCCAAGGGACAGGGAGTTCTGGAAATACGCTCTAT.

On this clone: The genes are named according to mouse. CDR3 DNA, as far as it was read: TGTGCCTGGTCGACAGGGGATGAACAGTAC. It specifies CAWSTGDEQY. The entire CDR3 reads CAWSTGDEQYF. The rearrangement uses TRBV31 and TRBJ2-7; 8 bases map to TRBD1. Read coverage stops 1 residue before the CDR3 terminus; the germline J gene supplies the remainder. V trimming: 5 bases; J trimming: 5 bases; junction bases outside the gene matches: 2. Germline V gives CDR1 GKSSPN, CDR2 SITVG. The CDR3 loop spans 11 amino acids. Using reference TRBV31 and TRBJ2-7 for the parts outside the CDR3, the full variable domain is AQTIHQWPVAEIKAVGSPLSLGCTIKGKSSPNLYWYWQATGGTLQQLFYSITVGQVESVVQLNLSASRPKDDQFILSTEKLLLSHSGFYLCAWSTGDEQYFGPGTRLTVL.

With regard to this clone: Genes and germline come from the mouse. The CDR3 goes on 1 residue after the read ends, and that part is filled in from the germline J gene. The V call is TRBV20, the J call TRBJ2-4, with TRBD2 as a possible D gene (5 bases). Germline-derived CDR1 and CDR2 are GFQATS and STVNSAI. The length of the CDR3 is 14 residues. With 0 bases removed from V and 3 bases from J, the gap between germline ends came to 10 bases. The part of the CDR3 DNA that was read is TGTGGTGCTAGGGAAGGGTGGGGACAAAACACCTTGTAC. Protein: CGAREGWGQNTLY. The whole CDR3 sequence is CGAREGWGQNTLYF.

Concerning this clone: Here the gene names and germline are mouse. The CDR3 goes on 1 residue after the read ends, and that part is filled in from the germline J gene. The chain uses TRBV5 and TRBJ2-4; the D gene is possibly TRBD2 (6 bases). The CDR3 consists of 15 residues. The germline V gene has CDR1 LGHNA and CDR2 YNLKQL (reference sequence). V lost 0 bases to trimming and J lost 5 bases, with 12 bases between them. The CDR3 region is CASSQESGVRNTLYF. The part of the CDR3 DNA that was read is TGTGCCAGCAGCCAAGAATCTGGGGTTCGAAACACCTTGTAC.

In the case of this clone: The gene symbols are mouse symbols. The read gets to within 1 residue of the CDR3 end, and the germline J gene fills in the rest. The chain carries TRBV20 and TRBJ2-1; D may be TRBD1 (6 bases). This CDR3 region has 14 residues. The germline CDR1 and CDR2 sequences are GFQATS and STVNSAI. V was trimmed by 3 bases and J by 1 base, leaving 10 bases between them. CDR3 sequence reads: CGASQGQNYAEQFF. The DNA read from the CDR3 is TGTGGTGCTAGTCAGGGGCAGAACTATGCTGAGCAGTTC.

Comments on this clone: Gene names refer to mouse genes. The missing CDR3 end, 1 residue past where the read stops, is filled in from the germline J gene. This chain links TRBV4 with TRBJ2-7, with TRBD2 matching 10 bases. CDR3 size: 15 residues. CDR1 is LGHDT and CDR2 is YNNKQL in the germline V gene (reference sequence). V shed 5 bases and J 1 base; nucleotides not matched to a gene: 5. The covered CDR3 bases are TGTGCCAGCAGCCCCCGGGACTGGGGTTCCTATGAACAGTAC. Translated: CASSPRDWGSYEQY. The full CDR3 sequence reads CASSPRDWGSYEQYF.

Worth noting for this clone: Here the gene names and germline are mouse. The read terminates 1 residue ahead of where the CDR3 ends, so the germline J gene completes it. The rearrangement links TRBV3 to TRBJ2-5; the match to TRBD2 covers 7 bases. V lost 4 bases to trimming and J lost 2 bases; unmatched junction nucleotides: 6. This CDR3 region has 15 residues. CDR1 is SNHLY and CDR2 is FYNGKV in the germline V gene (reference sequence). CDR3 protein: CASSSELGIQDTQYF. Incomplete CDR3 DNA: TGTGCCAGCAGCTCTGAACTGGGGATCCAAGACACCCAGTAC. The variable domain in full, completed from reference TRBV3 and TRBJ2-5, reads GPKVLQIPSHQIIDMGQMVTLNCDPVSNHLYFYWYKQILGQQMEFLVNFYNGKVMEKSKLFKDQFSVERPDGSYFTLKIQPTALEDSAVYFCASSSELGIQDTQYFGPGTRLLVL.

To note about this clone: Gene and germline names: mouse. The sequence runs out 1 residue before the end of the CDR3; the remainder is reconstructed from the germline J gene. This chain links TRBV13-1 with TRBJ1-2; D is ambiguous. V lost 2 bases and J 2 bases, leaving 7 bases between the germline ends. Germline-derived CDR1 and CDR2 are NSHNY and SYGAGN. CDR3 size: 13 residues. The DNA read from the CDR3 is TGTGCCAGCAGTGAAGTCAGTAACTCCGACTACACC. This codes for CASSEVSNSDYT. In full, the CDR3 is CASSEVSNSDYTF.

Concerning this clone itself: Any gene name here is a mouse gene name. The CDR3 end falls 1 residue outside the read, so it is completed with the germline J gene. The rearrangement uses TRBV2 and TRBJ2-5; 7 positions agree with TRBD2. J lost 1 base, V lost 4 bases, and 5 bases had no gene match. The CDR3 consists of 15 residues. Germline loops: CDR1 LGHNA, CDR2 YSYQKL. CDR3 DNA (partial): TGTGCCAGCAGCCGCTCCCTGGGGGACCAAGACACCCAGTAC. It is translated as CASSRSLGDQDTQY. The entire CDR3 sequence reads CASSRSLGDQDTQYF.

With respect to this clone: Germline and genes here are mouse. The CDR3 end lies 1 residue beyond the end of the read and is filled in from the germline J gene. Other DNA variants within this sample encode the same CDR3. The gene calls are TRBV2 and TRBJ1-1; D remains ambiguous. Trimming pared 1 base from V and 0 bases from J, leaving 6 bases between. The V gene's germline CDR1 is LGHNA and CDR2 YSYQKL. This CDR3 comprises 14 residues. The chain's CDR3 is CASSQGQANTEVFF. The sequenced CDR3 bases are TGTGCCAGCAGCCAAGGACAAGCAAACACAGAAGTCTTC.